Listed below are T cell receptor beta chains from one sample, sequenced in a study of beta chain features in type 1 diabetes. TCRdb's copy holds only in-frame clones and misses some; the assay was immunoSEQ multiplex PCR. The sample holds about 150,000 clones, approximately 10% seen once. Sample: central memory CD4+ T cells from blood. Source of these receptors: a man in his thirties or forties with type 1 diabetes. The CDR3 runs from the conserved cysteine through the conserved F or W. D genes are given only for firm matches. Clone size, where shown, is once, few, many, or a class for clones that have expanded.

TRBV2	-	TRBJ2-2	few	CASSGGRLTGELFF	TGTGCCAGCAGTGGAGGCAGATTGACCGGGGAGCTGTTTTTT
TRBV18	TRBD1	TRBJ2-7	-	CASSPAGQVNSYEQYF	TGTGCCAGCTCACCAGCGGGACAGGTAAACTCCTACGAGCAGTACTTC
TRBV25-1	TRBD1	TRBJ1-2	-	CASSDSGTGNYGYTF	TGTGCCAGCAGTGACTCCGGGACAGGGAACTATGGCTACACCTTC
TRBV28	TRBD2	TRBJ2-1	few	CASSLPGGPNEQFF	TGTGCCAGCAGTTTACCGGGAGGGCCCAATGAGCAGTTCTTC
TRBV7-8	TRBD2	TRBJ2-5	few	CASSLGTSKETQYF	TGTGCCAGCAGCTTAGGGACTAGTAAAGAGACCCAGTACTTC
TRBV18	TRBD2	TRBJ2-7	few	CASSPPSTSEQEQYF	TGTGCCAGCTCACCACCGTCGACTAGCGAGCAAGAGCAGTACTTC
TRBV6-1	TRBD2	TRBJ2-7	-	CASTLDGTSYEQYF	TGTGCCAGCACCTTGGACGGGACTAGCTACGAGCAGTACTTC
TRBV19	TRBD1	TRBJ1-1	few	CATNRDRHTEAFF	TGTGCCACTAACCGGGACAGACACACTGAAGCTTTCTTT
TRBV30	TRBD2	TRBJ2-5	-	CAWRVPGRSQETQYF	TGTGCCTGGAGGGTCCCCGGGAGGTCCCAAGAGACCCAGTACTTC
TRBV5-1	TRBD1	TRBJ2-5	-	CASSGYGQGETQYF	TGCGCCAGCAGCGGATATGGACAGGGGGAGACCCAGTACTTC
TRBV27	-	TRBJ2-5	few	CASSNRRGETQYF	TGTGCCAGCTCGAATCGGAGAGGAGAGACCCAGTACTTC
TRBV18	-	TRBJ2-1	-	CASSPLQDNEQFF	TGTGCCAGCTCACCACTTCAGGACAATGAGCAGTTCTTC
TRBV4-3	-	TRBJ1-5	-	CASSQDVSNQPQHF	TGCGCCAGCAGCCAAGATGTAAGCAATCAGCCCCAGCATTTT
TRBV4-2	-	TRBJ2-1	few	CASSKGDSYNEQFF	TGTGCCAGCAGCAAGGGGGATTCCTACAATGAGCAGTTCTTC
TRBV7-9	TRBD1	TRBJ2-7	few	CASSFGGQGYEQYF	TGTGCCAGCAGCTTTGGGGGACAGGGGTACGAGCAGTACTTC
TRBV2	-	TRBJ2-7	few	CASSEDWLGAEQYF	TGTGCCAGCAGTGAAGACTGGCTGGGGGCCGAGCAGTACTTC
TRBV2	TRBD1	TRBJ1-5	few	CASRRQGNQPQHF	TGTGCCAGCAGGCGACAGGGAAATCAGCCCCAGCATTTT
TRBV15	-	TRBJ2-5	-	CATSEGVRETQYF	TGTGCCACCAGCGAAGGGGTGAGAGAGACCCAGTACTTC
TRBV10-3	-	TRBJ1-1	few	CAISQQGGDTEAFF	TGTGCCATCAGTCAACAGGGTGGGGACACTGAAGCTTTCTTT
TRBV9	TRBD1	TRBJ2-5	few	CASSVAGTGGSETQYF	TGTGCCAGCAGCGTTGCCGGGACAGGGGGGTCAGAGACCCAGTACTTC
TRBV29-1	TRBD1	TRBJ2-3	-	CSVQGAVDTQYF	TGCAGCGTTCAGGGGGCGGTGGATACGCAGTATTTT